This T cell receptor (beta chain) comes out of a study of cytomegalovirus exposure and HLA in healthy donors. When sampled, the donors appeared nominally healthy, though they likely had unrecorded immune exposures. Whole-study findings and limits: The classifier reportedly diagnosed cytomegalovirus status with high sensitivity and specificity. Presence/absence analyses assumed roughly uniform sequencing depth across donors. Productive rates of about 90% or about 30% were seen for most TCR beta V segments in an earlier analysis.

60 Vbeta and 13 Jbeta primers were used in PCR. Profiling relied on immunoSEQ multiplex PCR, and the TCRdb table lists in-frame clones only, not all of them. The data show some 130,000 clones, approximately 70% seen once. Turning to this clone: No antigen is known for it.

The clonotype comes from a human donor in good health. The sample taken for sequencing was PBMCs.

CDR3 region: CASSLALSASTDTQYF. CDR3 nucleotide sequence: TGTGCCAGCAGCTTAGCACTATCTGCTAGCACAGATACGCAGTATTTT. The rearrangement uses TRBV11-2 and TRBJ2-3; D is ambiguous. With 1 base removed from V and 0 bases from J, the gap between germline ends came to 11 bases. The CDR3 covers 16 residues. CDR1 is SGHAT, CDR2 FQNNGV, per germline.